This T cell receptor (beta chain) was profiled in a study of Ad26.COV2.S vaccination and SARS-CoV-2 variants. Study-wide background: A participant enrolled in the COV1001 Ad26.COV2.S trial arm provided the sample.

Assay used: immunoSEQ multiplex PCR; TCRdb lists only in-frame clones, some missing. The data show roughly 380,000 clones, around nine tenths seen once. This CDR3 contains 15 residues. Germline lookup yields CDR1 SGHTA and CDR2 FQGNSA. J gave up 3 bases and V 1 base, and 4 bases lay outside the gene matches. Treatment given: over 15 received Ad26.COV2.S at low or high dose, single or two shots; a few received placebo; per-sample allocation not given. The investigators took samples on day 63 after the first vaccine or placebo injection. The chain recombines TRBV7-2 with TRBJ2-7, with 9 bases fitting TRBD2. Sequences were derived from peripheral blood, sampled in a trial of Ad26.COV2.S vaccine versus placebo. The sequence was obtained from a person aged 18-60 years who received the Ad26.COV2.S COVID-19 vaccine or a placebo. The CDR3 here is CASSLVSGGVYEQYF. The CDR3 DNA sequence: TGTGCCAGCAGCTTAGTTAGCGGGGGTGTCTACGAGCAGTACTTC.